This T cell receptor beta chain came from a study of T cells in Graves' hyperthyroidism and ophthalmopathy. Trimming left V 0 bases short and J 4 bases short, with 12 bases between. The CDR3 has 14 amino acids. Germline V gives CDR1 DFQATT, CDR2 SNEGSKA (reference sequence). General study findings and limits: Within blood appeared most thyroid clonotypes that had expanded above 0.001. Through a model of 13 V-J features, ophthalmopathy was separated from stable hyperthyroidism.

Ophthalmopathy patients had moderate-to-severe active disease, CAS ≥3, NOSPECS ≥4, and disease duration under 3 months. Diagnoses were established using clinical symptoms, serum thyroxine and TRAb, thyroid ultrasound and orbital computed tomography. This clonotype has only a few counts. Its antigen is currently unknown. TCR beta CDR3 sequences were amplified from RNA transcripts. HTBI primers were the set used in a first-round RT-PCR of the TCR CDR3. A single record per CDR3 protein comes from TCRdb applying MiXCR to the multiplex PCR reads. The repertoire holds over 350,000 distinct CDR3 sequences, about 18% seen once, with 35% to 45% in the top ten.

Material for sequencing was blood. The sequence was obtained from a man between 18 and 29 years old with Graves' ophthalmopathy. V and J are TRBV20-1 and TRBJ1-2; no definite D call. This CDR3 is CSARDYRSSYGYTF. The CDR3 nucleotides read TGCAGTGCTAGAGATTATCGCAGCTCCTATGGCTACACCTTC.